A selection of T cell receptor beta chains follows, all from one sample in a study of T cells in narcolepsy. Only in-frame clones appear in the TCRdb table, and some are missing; sequencing was by immunoSEQ multiplex PCR. The sample has tens of thousands of clones; roughly 78% are singletons. The specimen sequenced was memory (CD45RA-) CD4+ T cells from blood. The receptors were gathered from a human donor in good health. CDR3s include the opening cysteine and the closing phenylalanine or tryptophan. The D gene is left open where the match is weak. Part of the rows lack a size; the others show once, few, many or a class for expanded clones.

>.|TRBJ2-1|12|TRBV7-9|.
TGTGCCAGCAGCTTAGACAGCAATGAGCAGTTCTTC
CASSLDSNEQFF
>.|TRBJ2-5|15|TRBV5-1|.
TGCGCCAGCAGCGTGTCAGGACAGAAGGTGGAGACCCAGTACTTC
CASSVSGQKVETQYF
>.|TRBJ2-3|15|TRBV7-2|.
TGTGCCAGCAGCCCACCAAATTCGGTTAGAGGTACGCAGTATTTT
CASSPPNSVRGTQYF
>.|TRBJ1-2|12|TRBV6-6|.
TGTGCCAGCAGCCTGCCGGGGGAAGGCTACACCTTC
CASSLPGEGYTF
>.|TRBJ2-5|11|TRBV5-1|.
TGCGCCAGCAGCTTAGAAGAGACCCAGTACTTC
CASSLEETQYF
>.|TRBJ1-5|14|TRBV6-1|.
TGTGCCACGACCGGGCCGTGGAGCAATCAGCCCCAGCATTTT
CATTGPWSNQPQHF
>.|TRBJ1-4|14|TRBV28|TRBD1
TGTGCCAGCATCCAGGGGGCAACTAATGAAAAACTGTTTTTT
CASIQGATNEKLFF
>.|TRBJ2-1|15|TRBV10-1|TRBD2
TGCGCCAGCAGTGAGTCTTTGGCGGGAGGGCCGCAGCAGTTCTTC
CASSESLAGGPQQFF
>.|TRBJ1-2|14|TRBV6-1|.
TGTGCCAGCAGTGTTCAGGGGAGAAACTATGGCTACACCTTC
CASSVQGRNYGYTF
>.|TRBJ2-5|17|TRBV11-2|TRBD1
TGTGCCAGCAGCTTAGACCTCGACAGGGGTTTTCGGGAGACCCAGTACTTC
CASSLDLDRGFRETQYF
>.|TRBJ1-1|15|TRBV7-9|TRBD1
TGTGCCAGCAGCTTAAGGACAGGTTTGAACACTGAAGCTTTCTTT
CASSLRTGLNTEAFF
>.|TRBJ2-6|15|TRBV6-1|.
TGTGCCAGCAGTGAACAACCTTCTGGGGCCAACGTCCTGACTTTC
CASSEQPSGANVLTF
>.|TRBJ2-3|14|TRBV18|.
TGTGCCAGCTCATCGCAGAGAAGCACAGATACGCAGTATTTT
CASSSQRSTDTQYF
>.|TRBJ1-2|13|TRBV7-8|.
TGTGCCAGCAGCTTAGAGTCAGTCTATGGCTACACCTTC
CASSLESVYGYTF
>.|TRBJ1-5|13|TRBV6-5|.
TGTGCCAGCAGTTACCGGGAGGGTCAGCCCCAGCATTTT
CASSYREGQPQHF
>.|TRBJ2-7|14|TRBV6-1|.
TGTGCCAGCAGCAGGGACCCTAACTCCTACGAGCAGTACTTC
CASSRDPNSYEQYF
>large|TRBJ2-1|14|TRBV7-3|.
TGTGCCAGCAGCCAGGACTCCCAGGGCAATGAGCAGTTCTTC
CASSQDSQGNEQFF
>few|TRBJ2-3|14|TRBV6-1|.
TGTGCCAGCCGTAGGGGGGGATACACAGATACGCAGTATTTT
CASRRGGYTDTQYF
>.|TRBJ2-1|16|TRBV10-3|TRBD2
TGTGCCATCAGTGAGGCGGGGACTAGCGGGGGGAAGGAGCAGTTCTTC
CAISEAGTSGGKEQFF
>.|TRBJ1-5|14|TRBV5-1|TRBD1
TGCGCCAGCAGCTCGGGACAGAGCAATCAGCCCCAGCATTTT
CASSSGQSNQPQHF
>.|TRBJ1-5|15|TRBV19|.
TGTGCCAGTAGAACCCAGTCGGGGGATTATCAGCCCCAGCATTTT
CASRTQSGDYQPQHF
>.|TRBJ1-5|14|TRBV30|.
TGTGCCTGGAGTGCAGGGAACGGGGATCAGCCCCAGCATTTT
CAWSAGNGDQPQHF
>.|TRBJ1-1|14|TRBV15|.
TGTGCCACCAGCAGAGATACAGGCAACACCCAAGCTTTCTTT
CATSRDTGNTQAFF
>.|TRBJ2-3|12|TRBV11-2|.
TGTGCCAGCAGCCCAGGGTCAGATACGCAGTATTTT
CASSPGSDTQYF
>.|TRBJ2-5|15|TRBV5-1|TRBD2
TGCGCCAGCAGCTTGTTGCCTAGCGGGGGGGAGACCCAGTACTTC
CASSLLPSGGETQYF
>.|TRBJ1-5|14|TRBV27|.
TGTGCCAGCCTCGTCGGTTATAGCAATCAGCCCCAGCATTTT
CASLVGYSNQPQHF
>.|TRBJ2-1|15|TRBV28|TRBD2
TGTGCCAGCAGTTTAAGGACTAGCGGGGACAATGAGCAGTTCTTC
CASSLRTSGDNEQFF
>.|TRBJ2-1|16|TRBV5-1|TRBD2
TGCGCCAGCAGCCTAGGGTCTAGCGGGAGTGGCAATGAGCAGTTCTTC
CASSLGSSGSGNEQFF
>.|TRBJ2-3|14|TRBV11-3|.
TGTGCCAGCAGCTTAGGGACTACCACAGATACGCAGTATTTT
CASSLGTTTDTQYF
>.|TRBJ2-3|18|TRBV9|.
TGTGCCAGCAGCGTAGGACCCGGCGGGGTGGGCGCCACAGATACGCAGTATTTT
CASSVGPGGVGATDTQYF
>.|TRBJ2-1|12|TRBV5-1|.
TGCGCCAGCAGCTTGGGAGAGAGAGAGCAGTTCTTC
CASSLGEREQFF
>.|TRBJ1-2|15|TRBV6-5|.
TGTGCCAGCACCGGGCGGGGGGGCGGTGTGTATGGCTACACCTTC
CASTGRGGGVYGYTF
>.|TRBJ2-3|15|TRBV19|TRBD1
TGTGCCAGCAACAGGGGGCGGCGTAGCACAGATACGCAGTATTTT
CASNRGRRSTDTQYF